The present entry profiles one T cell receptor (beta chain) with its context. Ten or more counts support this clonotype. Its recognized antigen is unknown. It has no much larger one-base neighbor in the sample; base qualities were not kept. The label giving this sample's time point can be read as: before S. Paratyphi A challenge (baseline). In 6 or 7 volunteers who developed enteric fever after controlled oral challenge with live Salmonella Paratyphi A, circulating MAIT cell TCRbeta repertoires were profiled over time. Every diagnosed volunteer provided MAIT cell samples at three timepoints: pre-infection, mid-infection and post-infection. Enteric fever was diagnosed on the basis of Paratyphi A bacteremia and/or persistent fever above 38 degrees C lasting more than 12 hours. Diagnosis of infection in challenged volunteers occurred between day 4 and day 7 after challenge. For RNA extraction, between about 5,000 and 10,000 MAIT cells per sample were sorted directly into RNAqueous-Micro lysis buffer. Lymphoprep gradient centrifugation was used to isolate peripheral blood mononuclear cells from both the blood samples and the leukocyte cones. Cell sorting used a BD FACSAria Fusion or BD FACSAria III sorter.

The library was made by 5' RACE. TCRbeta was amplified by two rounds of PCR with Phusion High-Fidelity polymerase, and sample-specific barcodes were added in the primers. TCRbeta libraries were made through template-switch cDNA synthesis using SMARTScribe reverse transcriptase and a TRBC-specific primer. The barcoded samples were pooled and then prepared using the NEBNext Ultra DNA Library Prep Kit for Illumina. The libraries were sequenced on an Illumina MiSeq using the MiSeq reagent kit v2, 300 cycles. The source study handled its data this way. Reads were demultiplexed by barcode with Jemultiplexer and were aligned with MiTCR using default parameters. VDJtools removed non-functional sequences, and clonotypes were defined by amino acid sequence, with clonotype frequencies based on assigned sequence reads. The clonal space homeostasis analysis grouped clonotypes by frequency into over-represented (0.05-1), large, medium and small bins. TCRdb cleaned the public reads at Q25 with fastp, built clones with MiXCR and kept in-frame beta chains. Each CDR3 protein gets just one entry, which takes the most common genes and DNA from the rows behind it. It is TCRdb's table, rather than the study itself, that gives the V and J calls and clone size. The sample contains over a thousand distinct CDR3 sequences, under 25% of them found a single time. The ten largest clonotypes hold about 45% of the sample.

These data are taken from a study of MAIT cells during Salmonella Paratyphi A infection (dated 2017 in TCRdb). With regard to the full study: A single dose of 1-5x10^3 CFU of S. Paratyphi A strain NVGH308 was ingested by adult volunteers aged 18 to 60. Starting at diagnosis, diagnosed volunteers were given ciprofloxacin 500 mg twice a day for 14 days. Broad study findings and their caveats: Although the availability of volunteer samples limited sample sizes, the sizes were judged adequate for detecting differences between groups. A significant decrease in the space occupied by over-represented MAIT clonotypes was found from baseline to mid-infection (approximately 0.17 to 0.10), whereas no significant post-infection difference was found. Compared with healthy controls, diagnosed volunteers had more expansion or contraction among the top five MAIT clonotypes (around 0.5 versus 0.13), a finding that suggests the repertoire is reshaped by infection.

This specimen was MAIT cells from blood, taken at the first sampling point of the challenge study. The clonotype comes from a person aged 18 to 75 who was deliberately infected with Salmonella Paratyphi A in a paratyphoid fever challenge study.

The DNA is TGCGCCAGCAGCCAAGATATCGGAACAGGGGGGACTGAAGCTTTCTTT. It encodes CASSQDIGTGGTEAFF. The V and J genes are TRBV4-3 and TRBJ1-1, and 8 junctional nucleotides match TRBD1. After removal of 0 bases from V and 5 bases from J, the junction retains 8 bases not matched to a gene. CDR1 and CDR2 (LGHNA, YSLEER) derive from the germline V gene. Including the terminal cysteine and phenylalanine, the CDR3 comprises 16 residues. CDR3 DNA is the only sequence kept; it has 48 bases, read in frame from the first base.